The clone carrying this TCR beta chain was counted a few times. The antigen is not known. With 3 bases removed from V and 2 bases from J, the gap between germline ends came to 8 bases. The germline V gene has CDR1 DFQATT and CDR2 SNEGSKA (reference sequence). The CDR3 length is 13 residues. Using its own MiXCR run on the 5' RACE reads, TCRdb lists one record per CDR3 protein. The data contain 400,000 to 650,000 distinct CDR3 sequences, 22% of them singletons. The data stem from a study of identical twins. Notes on the study in general: For zero-insertion analyses, partial confounding could come from invariant MAIT and iNKT cells.

This sample also appeared in a second study, on T cells expressing NK-cell markers. From that report: Seven sequenced donors out of eight were HCMV-seropositive, one seronegative. Several experiments confined sorting to alpha-beta TCR T cells with an anti-gamma-delta TCR antibody.

The specimen was CD4+ T cells sorted from blood. This chain joins TRBV20-1 and TRBJ1-3; perhaps TRBD1 as D (5 bases). This TCR came from a woman aged 18-29 years in good health. The CDR3 region is CSARGVPGNTIYF. CDR3 DNA sequence: TGCAGTGCTAGGGGGGTCCCTGGAAACACCATATATTTT.